The rows below give T cell receptor beta chains drawn from one sample of a study of cytomegalovirus exposure and HLA in healthy donors. Sequencing used immunoSEQ multiplex PCR; TCRdb keeps in-frame clones, though not all of them. The sample contains under 150,000 clones, about 78% of which appear only once. Sequencing input: PBMCs. The receptors derive from a human donor in good health. CDR3s include the opening cysteine and the closing phenylalanine or tryptophan. Fields, in order: clone size, J gene, D gene, V gene, CDR3 protein, CDR3 DNA. A D gene is named only where the DNA matches it firmly. The size of a clone is reported for some rows only, either as once, few or many, or as a class for expanded clones.

clone_size: .
j_call: TRBJ2-7
d_call: TRBD2
v_call: TRBV18
cdr3_aa: CASSPFGLAGAEQYF
cdr3_nt: TGTGCCAGCTCACCCTTTGGACTAGCGGGAGCCGAGCAGTACTTC

clone_size: .
j_call: TRBJ2-5
d_call: TRBD2
v_call: TRBV19
cdr3_aa: CASRDGGKEETQYF
cdr3_nt: TGTGCCAGTAGAGACGGGGGGAAGGAAGAGACCCAGTACTTC

clone_size: .
j_call: TRBJ2-3
d_call: .
v_call: TRBV5-1
cdr3_aa: CASSPRLGERTDTQYF
cdr3_nt: TGCGCCAGCAGCCCTCGTCTTGGGGAGAGAACAGATACGCAGTATTTT

clone_size: .
j_call: TRBJ2-1
d_call: TRBD2
v_call: TRBV2
cdr3_aa: CASSEDASRLAGAPGFF
cdr3_nt: TGTGCCAGCAGTGAGGATGCTTCGAGACTAGCGGGAGCCCCAGGGTTCTTC

clone_size: .
j_call: TRBJ2-7
d_call: TRBD1
v_call: TRBV2
cdr3_aa: CASSGTGAHEQYF
cdr3_nt: TGTGCCAGCTCCGGGACAGGGGCCCACGAGCAGTACTTC

clone_size: .
j_call: TRBJ1-5
d_call: TRBD1
v_call: TRBV15
cdr3_aa: CATSRDRGQPQHF
cdr3_nt: TGTGCCACCAGCAGAGACAGGGGGCAGCCCCAGCATTTT

clone_size: .
j_call: TRBJ2-1
d_call: .
v_call: TRBV4-1
cdr3_aa: CASSQEGPGGKQFF
cdr3_nt: TGCGCCAGCAGCCAAGAGGGGCCCGGTGGCAAGCAGTTCTTC

clone_size: .
j_call: TRBJ1-2
d_call: TRBD1
v_call: TRBV9
cdr3_aa: CASSVGGTDLYGYTF
cdr3_nt: TGTGCCAGCAGCGTTGGGGGGACAGATCTCTATGGCTACACCTTC

clone_size: .
j_call: TRBJ2-2
d_call: .
v_call: TRBV9
cdr3_aa: CASSASESGELFF
cdr3_nt: TGTGCCAGCAGCGCTAGCGAGTCCGGGGAGCTGTTTTTT

clone_size: once
j_call: TRBJ2-1
d_call: .
v_call: TRBV7-3
cdr3_aa: CASSLKLDRIYNEQFF
cdr3_nt: TGTGCCAGCAGCTTAAAGCTTGACAGGATTTACAATGAGCAGTTCTTC

clone_size: few
j_call: TRBJ1-1
d_call: .
v_call: TRBV5-8
cdr3_aa: CASSLSGAGGTEAFF
cdr3_nt: TGTGCCAGCAGCTTGTCGGGGGCGGGGGGCACTGAAGCTTTCTTT

clone_size: .
j_call: TRBJ1-2
d_call: .
v_call: TRBV5-6
cdr3_aa: CASSDRDTFYGYTF
cdr3_nt: TGTGCCAGCAGCGACCGGGACACCTTCTATGGCTACACCTTC

clone_size: .
j_call: TRBJ2-7
d_call: .
v_call: TRBV27
cdr3_aa: CASNSGYEQYF
cdr3_nt: TGTGCCAGCAACTCCGGTTACGAGCAGTACTTC

clone_size: once
j_call: TRBJ1-5
d_call: TRBD1
v_call: TRBV27
cdr3_aa: CASSPDRAYQPQHF
cdr3_nt: TGTGCCAGCAGTCCCGACAGGGCTTATCAGCCCCAGCATTTT

clone_size: .
j_call: TRBJ2-1
d_call: TRBD2
v_call: TRBV15
cdr3_aa: CATSREPGGPGEQFF
cdr3_nt: TGTGCCACCAGCAGAGAGCCGGGAGGGCCCGGTGAGCAGTTCTTC